This T cell receptor (beta chain) was profiled in a study of cytomegalovirus exposure and HLA in healthy donors. PCR amplification relied on 60 Vbeta primers (plus 13 Jbeta primers). Measured with immunoSEQ multiplex PCR; TCRdb has only the in-frame clones, and not every one. The sample records roughly 140,000 clones, around 85% being singletons. The CDR3 loop spans 15 amino acids. Germline V gene lookup returns CDR1 LNHDA and CDR2 SQIVND (reference sequence). Trimming left V 6 bases short and J 7 bases short, with 19 bases between. The receptor was isolated from a female donor in good health and CMV-seronegative. The chain recombines TRBV19 with TRBJ1-5, with D hard to call. The sequencing sample was made of PBMCs. CDR3: CASSPGVRPGQPQHF. The DNA of the CDR3 is TGTGCCAGTAGCCCAGGCGTCCGGCCGGGACAGCCCCAGCATTTT.